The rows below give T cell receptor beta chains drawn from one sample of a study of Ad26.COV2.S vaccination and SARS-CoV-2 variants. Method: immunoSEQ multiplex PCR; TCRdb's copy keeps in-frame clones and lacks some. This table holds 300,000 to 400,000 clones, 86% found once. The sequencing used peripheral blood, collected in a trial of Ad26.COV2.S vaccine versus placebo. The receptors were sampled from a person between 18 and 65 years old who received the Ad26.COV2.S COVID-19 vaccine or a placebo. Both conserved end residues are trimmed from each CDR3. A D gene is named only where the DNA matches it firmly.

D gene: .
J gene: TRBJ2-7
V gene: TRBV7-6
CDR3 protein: ASSLGRTYEQY

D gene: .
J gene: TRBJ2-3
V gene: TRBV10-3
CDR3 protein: AISGFFPQAADTQY

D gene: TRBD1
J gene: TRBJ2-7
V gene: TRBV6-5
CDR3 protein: ASSPQGEIYEQY

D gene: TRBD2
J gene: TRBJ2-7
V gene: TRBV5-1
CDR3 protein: ASSSPGLAAYEQY

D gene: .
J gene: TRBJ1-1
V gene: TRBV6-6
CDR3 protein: ASRGYRENTEAF

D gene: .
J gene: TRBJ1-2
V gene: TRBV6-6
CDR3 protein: ASSYSGSDPWGYT

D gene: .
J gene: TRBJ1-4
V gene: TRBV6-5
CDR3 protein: ASSRSGSNEKLF

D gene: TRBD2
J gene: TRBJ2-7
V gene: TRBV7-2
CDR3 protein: ASSPGLAGPSYEQY

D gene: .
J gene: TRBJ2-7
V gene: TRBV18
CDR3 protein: ASSPPGSHEQY

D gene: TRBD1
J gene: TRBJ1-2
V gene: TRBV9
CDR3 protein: ASSDPTGYDRDPLLGYT

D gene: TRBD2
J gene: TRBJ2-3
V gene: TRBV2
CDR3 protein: ASRPGLAGGTSSTDTQY

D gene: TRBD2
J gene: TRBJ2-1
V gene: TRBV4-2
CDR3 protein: ASSYSGTRSDEQF

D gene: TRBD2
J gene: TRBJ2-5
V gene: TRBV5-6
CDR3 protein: ASSPLTSGRTVETQY

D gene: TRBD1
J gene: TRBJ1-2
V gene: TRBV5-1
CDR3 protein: ASSFGQEYGYT

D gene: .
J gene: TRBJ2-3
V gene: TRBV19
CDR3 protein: ASSIDYSNTQY

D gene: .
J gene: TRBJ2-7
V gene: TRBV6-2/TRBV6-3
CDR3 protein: ASSSLVGIYEQY

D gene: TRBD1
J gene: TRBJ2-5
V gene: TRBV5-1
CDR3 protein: ASSSGQENFQETQY

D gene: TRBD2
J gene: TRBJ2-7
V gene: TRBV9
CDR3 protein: ASSVGISGRSGSYEQY

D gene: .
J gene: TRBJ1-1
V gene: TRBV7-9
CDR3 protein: ASSPTPPQRAEAF

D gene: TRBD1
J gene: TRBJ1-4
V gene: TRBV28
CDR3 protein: ASSLGRQGEKLF

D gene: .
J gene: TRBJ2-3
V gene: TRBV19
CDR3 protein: ATRTPGDTQY

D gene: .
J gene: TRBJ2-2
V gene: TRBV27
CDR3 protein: ASHLGGSGTGELF

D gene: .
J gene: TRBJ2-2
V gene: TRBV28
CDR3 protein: ASSLNPETTTGELF

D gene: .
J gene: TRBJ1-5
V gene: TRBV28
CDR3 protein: ASSLLGGWNSNQPQH

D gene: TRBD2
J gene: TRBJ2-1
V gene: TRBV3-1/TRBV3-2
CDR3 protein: ASSPRTSGPEQF

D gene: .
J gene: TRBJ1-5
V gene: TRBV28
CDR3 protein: ASSGNKKYSNQPQH

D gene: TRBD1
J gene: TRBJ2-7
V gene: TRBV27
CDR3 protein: ASSLQGAYEQY

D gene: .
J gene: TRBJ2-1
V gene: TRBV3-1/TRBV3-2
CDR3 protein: ASSQEYLVGNEQF

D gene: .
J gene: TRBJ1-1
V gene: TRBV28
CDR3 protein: ASSLASGAAGNTEAF

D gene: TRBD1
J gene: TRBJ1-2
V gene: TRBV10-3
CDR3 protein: AISEGSGQGLNYGYT

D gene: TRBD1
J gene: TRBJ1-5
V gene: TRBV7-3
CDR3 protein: ASSANRGDIWPQH

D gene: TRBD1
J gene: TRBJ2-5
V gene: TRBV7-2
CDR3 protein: ASSFSGTGRQRGETQY

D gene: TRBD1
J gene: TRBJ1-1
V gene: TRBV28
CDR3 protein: ASSRRQGGGLNTEAF

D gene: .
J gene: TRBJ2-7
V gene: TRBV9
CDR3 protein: ASSGTSYGEQY

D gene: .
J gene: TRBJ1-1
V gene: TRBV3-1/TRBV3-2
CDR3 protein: ASSQDNPTTGKNTEAF

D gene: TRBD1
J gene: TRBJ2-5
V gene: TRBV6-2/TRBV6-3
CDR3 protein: ASSPIQGRGAQETQY

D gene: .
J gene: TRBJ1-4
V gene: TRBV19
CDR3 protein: ASSRQDRRGEKLF

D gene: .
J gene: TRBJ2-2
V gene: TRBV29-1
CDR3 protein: SVGHGGELF